The 12 T cell receptor beta chains below come from one sample, sequenced in a study of technical replicates of blood from a handful of donors. Here immunoSEQ multiplex PCR was the method, and the copy in TCRdb shows in-frame clones only, minus some. The table records about 13,000 clones, 79% of them present only once. The sample was PBMCs. The origin of the receptors is a human donor in good health.

This sequence joins TRBV5-1 and TRBJ2-3, with 11 bases identical to TRBD1. The CDR3 totals 17 residues. Trimming cost V 0 bases and J 6 bases; bases outside gene matches: 9. In germline, CDR1 is SGHRS, CDR2 YFSETQ. Here the CDR3 DNA reads TGCGCCAGCAGCTTGGACGCCGGGACAGGGGGAGTGGATACGCAGTATTTT. This codes for CASSLDAGTGGVDTQYF. The full variable domain, rest sourced from reference TRBV5-1 and TRBJ2-3, is KAGVTQTPRYLIKTRGQQVTLSCSPISGHRSVSWYQQTPGQGLQFLFEYFSETQRNKGNFPGRFSGRQFSNSRSEMNVSTLELGDSALYLCASSLDAGTGGVDTQYFGPGTRLTVL.

The V call is TRBV5-1, the J call TRBJ2-3, with D maybe TRBD2 (6 bases). V was clipped by 3 bases and J by 3 bases, with 17 bases between them. Germline assignment: CDR1 SGHRS and CDR2 YFSETQ. The CDR3 totals 16 residues. The CDR3 DNA sequence: TGCGCCAGCAGCTCCCTAGTCGGGAGTGGGACAGATACGCAGTATTTT. Its translation is CASSSLVGSGTDTQYF.

V and J are TRBV6-6 and TRBJ1-2, with 7 nucleotides matching TRBD1. The CDR3 length is 13 residues. J lost 7 bases, V lost 5 bases, and 7 bases had no gene match. CDR1 is MNHNY and CDR2 is SVGAGI in the germline V gene (reference sequence). In nucleotides, the CDR3 is TGTGCCAGCAGTCAAAGACAGGGTAGTGGCTACACCTTC. It encodes CASSQRQGSGYTF.

CDR3 DNA: TGTGCCAGCAGCCCCGGGGGGCCGGCTGAGCAGTTCTTC. It specifies CASSPGGPAEQFF. The chain employs TRBV6-1 and TRBJ2-1, with D possibly TRBD2 on 7 matching bases. Germline V gives CDR1 MNHNS, CDR2 SASEGT. V was shortened by 6 bases and J by 9 bases, with 15 bases between the two germline ends. The CDR3 is 13 amino acids.

The chain carries TRBV10-3 and TRBJ2-7; 11 bases map to TRBD2. V gave up 0 bases and J gave up 5 bases; unmatched junction bases: 0. CDR3 length equals 14 residues. Germline V CDR1 and CDR2: ENHRY, SYGVKD. The CDR3 here is CAISESGLADEQYF. In DNA form, the CDR3 reads TGTGCCATCAGTGAGTCGGGACTAGCGGACGAGCAGTACTTC.

The DNA of the CDR3 is TGTGCCAGCAGCTTAGTCCCCCGAGACAGCAATGAGCAGTTCTTC. This translates into CASSLVPRDSNEQFF. The gene calls are TRBV11-2 and TRBJ2-1; D might be TRBD1 (5 bases). This CDR3 spans 15 amino acids. CDR1 and CDR2 (germline): SGHAT, FQNNGV. The ends were cut back, 1 base at V and 6 bases at J, with 13 bases in the middle.

V and J are TRBV2 and TRBJ2-3; 7 positions agree with TRBD2. This CDR3 has 16 residues. Germline values: CDR1 SNHLY, CDR2 FYNNEI. Unmatched junction bases numbered 11, after V lost 8 bases and J lost 0 bases. The CDR3 sequence is CASALGTSASTDTQYF. The CDR3 nucleotides are TGTGCCAGCGCCCTGGGAACTAGCGCTAGCACAGATACGCAGTATTTT.

The chain employs TRBV2 and TRBJ2-3; TRBD2 matches at 7 bases. The CDR3 covers 15 residues. Per the germline V gene, CDR1 is SNHLY and CDR2 is FYNNEI. The V and J ends lost 7 bases and 5 bases, in that order; junction bases with no gene match: 12. DNA for the CDR3: TGTGCCAGCATTCTTCTAGCGGTGAGGGGAGATACGCAGTATTTT. It yields the protein CASILLAVRGDTQYF.

The CDR3 bases are TGTGCCAGCGTCGAGCGGGATCCGAACACCGGGGAGCTGTTTTTT. Its translation is CASVERDPNTGELFF. The chain is built from TRBV28 and TRBJ2-2; the match to TRBD2 covers 7 bases. The CDR3 is 15 residues long. V dropped 8 bases and J dropped 0; count of bases not matched to a gene: 6. Germline V lookup: CDR1 MDHEN, CDR2 SYDVKM.

This clone was seen just once. This chain joins TRBV19 and TRBJ1-3, with D uncertain. Germline V gene sequence: CDR1 LNHDA, CDR2 SQIVND (reference sequence). The V end was cut by 3 bases, the J end by 0 bases, with 15 bases between. The CDR3 spans 17 residues. CDR3 residues: CASSIRGGSASGNTIYF. The CDR3 nucleotides are TGTGCCAGTAGTATTCGCGGTGGCAGTGCCTCTGGAAACACCATATATTTT.

The V call is TRBV7-9, the J call TRBJ2-7, with TRBD2 matching 10 bases. Looked up from germline, CDR1 is SEHNR and CDR2 is FQNEAQ (reference sequence). V shed 3 bases, J shed 5 bases, and the junction held 7 bases outside the gene matches. This CDR3 comprises 15 residues. This CDR3 reads CASSFTSGTSHEQYF. Here the CDR3 DNA reads TGTGCCAGCAGCTTCACTAGCGGGACGTCTCACGAGCAGTACTTC.

The genes are TRBV2 and TRBJ1-2; D is perhaps TRBD1 (6 bases). Germline CDR1 is SNHLY and CDR2 is FYNNEI. V was cut by 4 bases and J by 2 bases, with 8 bases left in between. This CDR3 contains 13 residues. CDR3 in DNA: TGTGCCAGCAGTGGACAGGTAAACTATGGCTACACCTTC. Translating it yields CASSGQVNYGYTF.